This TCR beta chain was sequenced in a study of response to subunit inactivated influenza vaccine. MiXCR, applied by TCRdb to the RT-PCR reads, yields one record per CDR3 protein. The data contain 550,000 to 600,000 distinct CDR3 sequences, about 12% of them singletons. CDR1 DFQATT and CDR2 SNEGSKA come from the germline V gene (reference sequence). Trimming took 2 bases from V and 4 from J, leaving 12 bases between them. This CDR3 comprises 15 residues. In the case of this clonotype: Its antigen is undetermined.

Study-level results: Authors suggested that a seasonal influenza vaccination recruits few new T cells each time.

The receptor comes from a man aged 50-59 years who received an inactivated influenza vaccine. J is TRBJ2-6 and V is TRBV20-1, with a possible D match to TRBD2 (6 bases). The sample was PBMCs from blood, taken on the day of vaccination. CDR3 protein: CSARLGTLGANVLTF. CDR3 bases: TGCAGTGCTAGACTGGGGACTCTGGGGGCCAACGTCCTGACTTTC.